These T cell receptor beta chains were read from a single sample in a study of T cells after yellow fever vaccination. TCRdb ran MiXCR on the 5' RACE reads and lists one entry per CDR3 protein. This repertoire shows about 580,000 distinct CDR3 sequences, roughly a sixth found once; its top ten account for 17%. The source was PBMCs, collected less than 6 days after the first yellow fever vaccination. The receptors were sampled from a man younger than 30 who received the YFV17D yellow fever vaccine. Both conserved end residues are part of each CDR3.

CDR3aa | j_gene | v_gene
CSARDFQGGNTEAFF | TRBJ1-1 | TRBV20-1
CASSDQTGVTEAFF | TRBJ1-1 | TRBV6-1
CASSYFEGAEETQYF | TRBJ2-5 | TRBV6-2/TRBV6-3
CAWSGGTQETQYF | TRBJ2-5 | TRBV30
CASSLVYNSPLHF | TRBJ1-6 | TRBV14
CASSFVGTGGGETQYF | TRBJ2-5 | TRBV5-1
CASVIGGTHNEQFF | TRBJ2-1 | TRBV28
CASSVSGRGETQYF | TRBJ2-5 | TRBV9
CASSLSHSADTQYF | TRBJ2-3 | TRBV7-3
CASSLDGRRILHF | TRBJ1-6 | TRBV7-3
CASSLGTGDRETQYF | TRBJ2-5 | TRBV5-1
CASSYRGGFFF | TRBJ2-1 | TRBV6-2/TRBV6-3
CASSTFYQPQHF | TRBJ1-5 | TRBV19
CASRGKLGQTQYF | TRBJ2-5 | TRBV7-9
CASSQADGEAFF | TRBJ1-1 | TRBV4-3
CASSLPGTGGSEAFF | TRBJ1-1 | TRBV12-3/TRBV12-4
CSAPGSNYGYTF | TRBJ1-2 | TRBV20-1
CASSQESPGLNRVYEQYF | TRBJ2-7 | TRBV4-1
CASSQAGQRGGLETQYF | TRBJ2-5 | TRBV4-2
CASSIQGTIQYF | TRBJ2-4 | TRBV7-9
CASSLDRGYAEAFF | TRBJ1-1 | TRBV27
CASSQRQGRGTDTQYF | TRBJ2-3 | TRBV5-1
CASSPPRGLAVADTQYF | TRBJ2-3 | TRBV7-2
CASSETAVQETQYF | TRBJ2-5 | TRBV6-1
CATSDAQGREQFF | TRBJ2-1 | TRBV24-1
CASSSTGGESGELFF | TRBJ2-2 | TRBV7-3
CSVVEFVGTQYF | TRBJ2-5 | TRBV29-1
CASKGSVAGANTGELFF | TRBJ2-2 | TRBV28
CASSFRRGETWAQPQHF | TRBJ1-5 | TRBV6-5
CASRPGQGSETQYF | TRBJ2-5 | TRBV6-2/TRBV6-3
CASSQLRTGELFF | TRBJ2-2 | TRBV14
CATRASLAGNTGELFF | TRBJ2-2 | TRBV15
CASRFREDSPLHF | TRBJ1-6 | TRBV5-1
CASSFGRVSQPQHF | TRBJ1-5 | TRBV28
CASSLGLAGAPYEQFF | TRBJ2-1 | TRBV5-4
CASSLQRGLGDTQYF | TRBJ2-3 | TRBV3-1
CASSRGQGRSYEQYF | TRBJ2-7 | TRBV6-1